This T cell receptor beta chain emerged from a study of blood T cells in healthy people across ages. PCR was performed a second time for about 6 to 11 cycles using a sample-barcoded 5' primer and a J-beta primer mix. A single record per CDR3 protein comes from TCRdb applying MiXCR to the 5' RACE reads. The sample contains about 2 million distinct CDR3 sequences, around half of which appear only once. A remark on this clonotype: Its antigen is not known.

Study observations and caveats: When set beside aged donors, long-lived donors presented more naive CD4+ cells and higher diversity.

Specimen: blood. The receptor's source is a woman between 40 and 50 years old in good health.

The CDR3 loop reads CASSVGGQGAYEQFF. CDR3 coding DNA: TGTGCCAGCAGCGTCGGGGGACAGGGGGCTTATGAGCAGTTCTTC. This chain uses TRBV9 with TRBJ2-1; 12 bases are a match to TRBD1. Germline CDR1 reads SGDLS; CDR2 reads YYNGEE. CDR3 length: 15 amino acids. Trimming took 2 bases from V and 8 from J; bases not matched to a gene: 5. The variable domain in full, completed from reference TRBV9 and TRBJ2-1, reads DSGVTQTPKHLITATGQRVTLRCSPRSGDLSVYWYQQSLDQGLQFLIQYYNGEERAKGNILERFSAQQFPDLHSELNLSSLELGDSALYFCASSVGGQGAYEQFFGPGTRLTVL.